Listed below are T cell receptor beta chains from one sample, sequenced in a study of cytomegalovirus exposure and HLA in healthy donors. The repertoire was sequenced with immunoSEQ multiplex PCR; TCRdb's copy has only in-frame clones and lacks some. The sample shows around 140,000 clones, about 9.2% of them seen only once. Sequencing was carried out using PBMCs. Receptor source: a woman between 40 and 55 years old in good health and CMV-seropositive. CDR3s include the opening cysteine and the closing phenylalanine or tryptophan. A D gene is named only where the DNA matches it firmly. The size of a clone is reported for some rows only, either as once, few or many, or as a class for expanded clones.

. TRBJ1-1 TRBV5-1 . CASSATPKGGAEAFF TGCGCCAGCAGCGCAACTCCCAAAGGAGGGGCTGAAGCTTTCTTT
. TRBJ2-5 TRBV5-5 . CASSLAGETQYF TGTGCCAGCAGCTTGGCGGGGGAGACCCAGTACTTC
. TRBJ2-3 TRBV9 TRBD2 CASSLHTSGGSTDTQYF TGTGCCAGCAGCCTCCACACTAGCGGGGGTTCCACAGATACGCAGTATTTT
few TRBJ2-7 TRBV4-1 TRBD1 CASSQRQGAYEQYF TGCGCCAGCAGCCAGCGGCAGGGGGCCTACGAGCAGTACTTC
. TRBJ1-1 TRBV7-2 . CASSRDSLNTEAFF TGTGCCAGCAGCCGCGACAGCCTGAACACTGAAGCTTTCTTT
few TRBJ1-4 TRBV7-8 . CASSGGQTNEKLFF TGTGCCAGCTCAGGTGGACAGACTAATGAAAAACTGTTTTTT
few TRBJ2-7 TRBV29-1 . CSVGTGSSYEQYF TGCAGCGTTGGTACAGGGAGCTCCTACGAGCAGTACTTC
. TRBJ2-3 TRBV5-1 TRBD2 CASSLGRGDIDTQYF TGCGCCAGCAGCTTAGGGCGGGGGGATATAGATACGCAGTATTTT
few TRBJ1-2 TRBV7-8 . CASSARQNNYGYTF TGTGCCAGCAGCGCGAGACAGAATAACTATGGCTACACCTTC
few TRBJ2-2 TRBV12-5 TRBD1 CASGRGTGGISGGELFF TGTGCTAGTGGTCGAGGGACAGGGGGAATTTCGGGCGGGGAGCTGTTTTTT
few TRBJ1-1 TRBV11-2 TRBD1 CASSFGQGALGMNTEAFF TGTGCCAGCAGCTTCGGACAGGGGGCGCTGGGCATGAACACTGAAGCTTTCTTT
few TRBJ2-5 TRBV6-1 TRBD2 CAGSEGTSGGRQETQYF TGTGCCGGCAGTGAGGGGACTAGCGGGGGGCGACAAGAGACCCAGTACTTC
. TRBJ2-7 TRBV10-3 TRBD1 CAIRRDSSRYEQYF TGTGCCATCAGACGGGACAGCTCCCGCTACGAGCAGTACTTC
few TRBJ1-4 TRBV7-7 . CASTQDSINEKLFF TGTGCCAGCACCCAGGACAGCATTAATGAAAAACTGTTTTTT
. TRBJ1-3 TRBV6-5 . CASSSGGLAGNTIYF TGTGCCAGCAGTTCCGGGGGGTTAGCTGGAAACACCATATATTTT
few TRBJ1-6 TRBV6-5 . CASSYGLNSPLHF TGTGCCAGCAGTTATGGACTTAATTCACCCCTCCACTTT
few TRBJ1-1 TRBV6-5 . CASRPESGNTEAFF TGTGCCAGCAGGCCAGAATCAGGGAACACTGAAGCTTTCTTT
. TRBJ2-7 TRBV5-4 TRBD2 CASSPVAGGEIYEQYF TGTGCCAGCAGCCCCGTAGCGGGGGGGGAAATTTACGAGCAGTACTTC
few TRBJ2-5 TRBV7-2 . CASSPQRETQYF TGTGCCAGCAGCCCCCAGAGGGAGACCCAGTACTTC
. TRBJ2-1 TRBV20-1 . CSAQSYNEQFF TGCAGTGCTCAGTCCTACAATGAGCAGTTCTTC